Listed here are 13 T cell receptor beta chains from one sample, sequenced in a study of response to subunit inactivated influenza vaccine. Each CDR3 protein gets one entry after TCRdb re-called the RT-PCR reads with MiXCR. Of more than 450,000 distinct CDR3 sequences listed, 10% to 12% were seen once; the top ten hold more than 9.5%. These data were also reused for a study on T cells expressing NK-cell markers. That investigation notes: Making the TCR beta cDNA relied on 5'RACE template switching with UMIs.

Sequenced material: PBMCs from blood, taken on the day of vaccination. Receptors originate from a man aged 45-60 years who received an inactivated influenza vaccine.

This clonotype was seen only a few times. The rearrangement joins TRBV2 to TRBJ2-6; 7 nucleotides line up with TRBD1. Looked up from germline, CDR1 is SNHLY and CDR2 is FYNNEI. This CDR3 is built from 16 residues. The V segment lost 4 bases and the J segment 3 bases; nucleotides outside the gene matches: 6. Here the CDR3 reads CASSADRAFGANVLTF. CDR3 in DNA: TGTGCCAGCAGTGCCGACAGGGCATTTGGGGCCAACGTCCTGACTTTC.

The chain links TRBV6-2 or TRBV6-3 to TRBJ2-2, with 7 bases matching TRBD2. CDR3 length: 16 amino acids. Germline V lookup: CDR1 MNHEY, CDR2 SVGEGT. J lost 1 base, V lost 7 bases, and 9 bases had no gene match. DNA for the CDR3: TGTGCCAGCATCCGGGCAGGGAGGGGGAACACCGGGGAGCTGTTTTTT. This translates into CASIRAGRGNTGELFF.

This clonotype was counted only a few times. This chain joins TRBV7-9 and TRBJ1-4, with 8 bases lining up with TRBD1. Germline V gene lookup returns CDR1 SEHNR and CDR2 FQNEAQ (reference sequence). With 5 bases clipped from V and 5 bases from J, the junction kept 4 bases outside the gene matches. The CDR3 sequence is 14 residues long. The CDR3 here is CASSADRGNEKLFF. CDR3 coding DNA: TGTGCCAGCAGCGCAGACAGGGGAAATGAAAAACTGTTTTTT.

V and J are TRBV10-3 and TRBJ2-6; 7 bases are a match to TRBD2. The CDR3 loop spans 15 amino acids. After removal of 6 bases from V and 4 bases from J, the junction contained 6 bases not matched to a gene. CDR1 ENHRY and CDR2 SYGVKD come from the germline V gene. The CDR3 nucleotides read TGTGCCATCAGGGGAGGGAATCCCGGGGCCAACGTCCTGACTTTC. This codes for CAIRGGNPGANVLTF.

This clonotype appeared a few times. The gene calls are TRBV20-1 and TRBJ2-7; tentative D call: TRBD2 (6 bases). The CDR3 is 14 amino acids. Per germline, CDR1 DFQATT and CDR2 SNEGSKA (reference sequence). Trimming took 0 bases from V and 4 from J, leaving 13 bases between them. The CDR3 sequence: CSARDGSGPYEQYF. The DNA of the CDR3 is TGCAGTGCTAGAGATGGTAGCGGACCTTACGAGCAGTACTTC.

This rearrangement joins TRBV3-1 to TRBJ1-1, with unresolved D. V lost 2 bases to trimming and J lost 0 bases, with 19 bases between them. The CDR3 has 18 amino acids. CDR1 and CDR2 from the germline V gene are LGHDT and YNNKEL (reference sequence). The CDR3 protein is CASSQFSRVRAMNTEAFF. CDR3 nucleotides: TGTGCCAGCAGCCAATTTTCGAGGGTTCGGGCCATGAACACTGAAGCTTTCTTT.

This clonotype was counted a few times. J is TRBJ2-5 and V is TRBV6-4; D is unclear. This CDR3 contains 14 residues. Germline assignment: CDR1 MRHNA and CDR2 SNTAGT. V was shortened by 0 bases and J by 5 bases, with 10 bases between the two germline ends. CDR3 region: CASSDSASAETQYF. The CDR3 DNA reads TGTGCCAGCAGTGACTCGGCGAGCGCGGAGACCCAGTACTTC.

The chain couples TRBV4-3 to TRBJ2-5; D may be TRBD1 (5 bases). Trimming left V 1 base short and J 5 bases short, with 14 bases between. This CDR3 is 15 amino acids long. Germline assignment: CDR1 LGHNA and CDR2 YSLEER. CDR3 nucleotide sequence: TGCGCCAGCAGCCAAGTCGGGCAGGGCCGTGAGACCCAGTACTTC. Its translation is CASSQVGQGRETQYF.

This clonotype was counted only a few times. The CDR3 loop is CASSQRDRDYGYTF. The CDR3, as DNA: TGCGCCAGCAGCCAAAGGGACAGGGACTATGGCTACACCTTC. The chain recombines TRBV4-3 with TRBJ1-2, with 9 bases that match TRBD1. Germline trimming cut 2 bases from V and 3 bases from J; bases unmatched to any gene: 1. The CDR3 is made up of 14 amino acids. CDR1 and CDR2 (germline): LGHNA, YSLEER.

This clonotype has a handful of counts. The gene calls are TRBV18 and TRBJ2-5; D unresolved. The V gene's germline CDR1 is KGHSH and CDR2 LQKENI. This CDR3 is 14 amino acids long. The V and J ends lost 0 bases and 0 bases respectively, with 5 bases between them. CDR3 nucleotides: TGTGCCAGCTCACCACCCAGTAACCAAGAGACCCAGTACTTC. It translates to CASSPPSNQETQYF.

The chain combines TRBV6-2 or TRBV6-3 with TRBJ2-5; D unresolved. CDR1 is MNHEY and CDR2 is SVGEGT in the germline V gene. CDR3 size: 12 residues. The V gene lost 4 bases and the J gene lost 9 bases, with 12 bases spanning the gap. The CDR3 bases are TGTGCCAGCAGTTCCGGGCCCCAGCCCCAGTACTTC. It translates to CASSSGPQPQYF.

J is TRBJ1-1 and V is TRBV6-8; tentatively, D is TRBD1 (5 bases). The CDR3 has 15 residues. The V gene's germline CDR1 is MNHGY and CDR2 SAAAGT. Trimming took off 2 bases at V and 4 bases at J, with 14 bases between the two ends. The DNA for the CDR3 is TGTGCCAGCAGTTACAGGCCAGGGCCAGGCACTGAAGCTTTCTTT. Translating gives CASSYRPGPGTEAFF.

This clonotype was counted only a few times. The gene calls are TRBV12-3 or TRBV12-4 and TRBJ1-4; D remains unclear. This CDR3 is 15 amino acids long. Trimming took off 3 bases at V and 5 bases at J, with 13 bases between the two ends. The CDR3 DNA sequence: TGTGCCAGCAGTTTTCAGTATGGCCCCAATGAAAAACTGTTTTTT. Protein product: CASSFQYGPNEKLFF.